This T cell receptor beta chain was sequenced during a study of monozygotic twins with inflammatory bowel disease. Germline-derived CDR1 and CDR2 are SEHNR and FQNEAQ (reference sequence). The CDR3 consists of 14 residues. From its re-call of the 5' RACE reads, TCRdb lists each CDR3 protein once, without DNA. Its table records 200,000 to 250,000 distinct CDR3 sequences. The sequenced sample consisted of blood. The clonotype comes from a human donor with ulcerative colitis or Crohn's disease, or a healthy co-twin of an affected twin (not recorded which). V gene TRBV7-9 combines with J gene TRBJ1-2; TCRdb lists TRBD1, though no DNA is available to test this call. The CDR3 spells CASSLAGAADGYTF.